This entry features one T cell receptor beta chain sequence. Its antigen remains undetermined. No much larger clone is present one base from it, and per-base qualities are unavailable. The sample comes from a study of T cell changes during pregnancy in multiple sclerosis (dated by TCRdb to about 2019). Broadly, across the study: Changes in the T cell repertoire over the course of pregnancy were examined in this study in women with multiple sclerosis.

Counted from cysteine to phenylalanine, this CDR3 has 14 amino acids. The read is trimmed to its CDR3 DNA, 42 bases read in frame from base 1. V has 2 bases trimmed and J has 3 bases trimmed; junction bases matching no gene number 3. Per the germline V gene, MNHEY is the CDR1 and SVGAGI is the CDR2. The method behind the library was the immunoSEQ multiplex PCR assay. TCRdb's version of the immuneACCESS table is confined to in-frame rearrangements and falls short of the full clone set. An unresolved V gene accounts for under half of the shortfall where checked; the remainder is of unknown origin. The sample contains under 95,000 clones, approximately 92% of them found a single time. Of the sample, 0.75% falls within the top ten clones.

This receptor was taken from a female donor in good health, enrolled as a control in a pregnancy study. The source material was peripheral blood, sampled in the second trimester of pregnancy. Recombination joined TRBV6-5 with TRBJ2-7, with 8 bases matching TRBD1. In nucleotide form, the sequence is TGTGCCAGCAGTTACGGCACAGGGGGCTACGAGCAGTACTTC. The resulting protein is CASSYGTGGYEQYF.